This T cell receptor beta chain is from a study of patients and donors after allogeneic stem cell transplantation (dated by TCRdb to the early 2020s). This clonotype was seen more than once but under ten times. Its antigen target is currently unknown. Base qualities are not provided; no much larger clone lies one nucleotide away. Library method: RT-PCR. Sequencing was performed on a NextSeq 550. The public sequencing data were trimmed at Q25 with fastp and processed into clonotypes with MiXCR by TCRdb, which kept only in-frame beta chains. Here each entry gathers all rows of one CDR3 protein and keeps the most common genes and DNA. The sample has about a million distinct CDR3 sequences on record, roughly 18% of them singletons. The ten largest clones take up roughly 6.4% of the sample. Looking up the germline V gene yields CDR1 KGHDR and CDR2 SFDVKD. V trim: 4 bases; J trim: 7 bases; unmatched bases: 11. The CDR3 runs 16 amino acids, cysteine and phenylalanine included. The sequence is cut down to CDR3 DNA, 48 bases in frame from base 1.

The chain joins TRBV24-1 to TRBJ2-1, and TRBD1 aligns with 8 junction nucleotides. The sequence was obtained from a human donor who was either an allogeneic HSCT recipient or a stem cell or donor lymphocyte infusion donor (not recorded which). It is not recorded whose cells these are; they may come from a transplant donor. Source material: blood, either unsorted or a sorted T cell fraction (not recorded which). The nucleotide sequence is given as TGTGCCACCAGTGAAGACGGACAGGGTGTTATGAATGAGCAGTTCTTC. It codes for CATSEDGQGVMNEQFF.